These 17 T cell receptor beta chains were all obtained from the same sample, sequenced in a study of control samples from healthy donors and cancer patients. The assay was immunoSEQ multiplex PCR, and TCRdb's table has in-frame clones only and misses some. Of 150,000 to 190,000 clones in the sample, 93% were seen once. Sequencing used blood. The source is a man aged 50-60 years in good health.

The chain uses TRBV18 and TRBJ1-2; 9 positions match TRBD1. Trimming removed 4 bases from V and 8 bases from J; junction bases left unmatched: 5. CDR3 length equals 13 residues. Per the germline V gene, CDR1 is KGHSH and CDR2 is LQKENI. Here the CDR3 reads CASSRTGGYGYTF. The CDR3 DNA reads TGTGCCAGCTCACGTACAGGGGGCTACGGCTACACCTTC.

The chain employs TRBV5-1 and TRBJ2-7; D unclear. The CDR3 spans 15 residues. Germline CDR1 SGHRS, CDR2 YFSETQ. V lost 0 bases to trimming and J lost 0 bases, with 10 bases between them. The CDR3 loop is CASSLDTSSSYEQYF. The CDR3 DNA reads TGCGCCAGCAGCTTGGATACTTCTAGCTCCTACGAGCAGTACTTC.

The V gene is TRBV6-6, the J gene TRBJ1-4; maybe TRBD1 (5 bases). The CDR3 extends over 16 amino acids. Germline CDR1 reads MNHNY; CDR2 reads SVGAGI (reference sequence). The V end lost 6 bases, the J end lost 0 bases, and 14 bases lay between the germline ends. DNA for the CDR3: TGTGCCAGCAGACACAGGAGAAGGGCAACTAATGAAAAACTGTTTTTT. Translated: CASRHRRRATNEKLFF.

The chain links TRBV5-4 to TRBJ2-7; 8 bases match TRBD1. CDR1 SGHNT and CDR2 YYREEE come from the germline V gene (reference sequence). This CDR3 has 13 amino acids. Trimming took 4 bases from V and 7 from J; bases not matched to a gene: 7. The CDR3 here is CASSPWTGWEQYF. The CDR3 bases are TGTGCCAGCAGCCCTTGGACAGGGTGGGAGCAGTACTTC.

This clone was observed once. J is TRBJ1-4 and V is TRBV25-1; D might be TRBD1 (6 bases). The CDR3 spans 15 residues. V was shortened by 5 bases and J by 3 bases, with 13 bases between the two germline ends. Looked up from germline, CDR1 is MGHDK and CDR2 is SYGVNS. This CDR3 reads CASSKPGQPNEKLFF. The CDR3, as DNA: TGTGCCAGCAGTAAACCGGGACAACCTAATGAAAAACTGTTTTTT.

The rearrangement joins TRBV5-4 to TRBJ2-7; TRBD2 matches at 11 bases. The CDR3 runs to 16 residues. Germline loops: CDR1 SGHNT, CDR2 YYREEE (reference sequence). Trimming at V came to 4 bases and at J to 6 bases, leaving 12 bases not matched to a gene. The CDR3 reads CASSPGSTSGNGEQYF. DNA for the CDR3: TGTGCCAGCAGCCCCGGGTCGACTAGCGGGAATGGCGAGCAGTACTTC.

The V call is TRBV7-6, the J call TRBJ1-1; weak D call: TRBD1 (5 bases). The V end lost 4 bases, the J end lost 1 base, and 16 bases lay between the germline ends. From germline, CDR1 is SGHVS and CDR2 FNYEAQ. CDR3 length: 16 residues. CDR3 bases: TGTGCCAGCAGCTCCGACAGTGGGGAGCGGAACACTGAAGCTTTCTTT. It translates to CASSSDSGERNTEAFF.

The V gene is TRBV19, the J gene TRBJ2-2, with D possibly being TRBD2 (5 bases). The CDR3 covers 14 residues. Germline CDR1 is LNHDA and CDR2 is SQIVND (reference sequence). The V and J ends lost 7 bases and 4 bases respectively, with 13 bases between them. The CDR3 loop is CASTLLGSTGELFF. The CDR3 DNA reads TGTGCCAGTACCCTTTTGGGGAGCACCGGGGAGCTGTTTTTT.

The chain combines TRBV30 with TRBJ1-2, with D possibly TRBD1 on 5 matching bases. V lost 4 bases and J lost 0, with 15 bases in between. Germline V gene lookup returns CDR1 GTSNPN and CDR2 SVGIG (reference sequence). This CDR3 region has 15 residues. The CDR3 reads CAWTPRDRSNYGYTF. The CDR3 DNA is TGTGCCTGGACCCCCCGGGACCGATCTAACTATGGCTACACCTTC.

The chain joins TRBV29-1 to TRBJ2-3, with unresolved D. The germline V gene has CDR1 SQVTM and CDR2 ANQGSEA. CDR3 length: 15 residues. V was cut by 6 bases and J by 0 bases, with 16 bases left in between. The CDR3 loop is CSVSSGLTSTDTQYF. For the CDR3, the DNA is TGCAGCGTCTCCTCGGGCTTAACTAGCACAGATACGCAGTATTTT.

The J gene is TRBJ2-3, the V gene TRBV27; D perhaps matches TRBD1 (5 bases). The CDR3 runs 14 residues. Trimming left V 5 bases short and J 6 bases short, with 15 bases between. CDR1 MNHEY and CDR2 SMNVEV come from the germline V gene (reference sequence). CDR3 bases: TGTGCCAGCAGTCCCAGGACACCGGTGGATACGCAGTATTTT. Protein product: CASSPRTPVDTQYF.

On this clone: A junction boundary mismatches the germline segment, possibly from a read error. This rearrangement joins TRBV12-5 to TRBJ1-1, with D tentatively TRBD1 (5 bases). Germline V gene lookup returns CDR1 LGHNT and CDR2 FRNRAP. The CDR3 consists of 12 residues. This CDR3 is CASRESNAEAFF. The CDR3 nucleotides are TGTGCTAGCAGGGAGTCGAACGCTGAAGCTTTCTTT.

The rearrangement links TRBV27 to TRBJ2-7; the D gene could be TRBD1 or TRBD2 (6 bases each). From germline, CDR1 is MNHEY and CDR2 SMNVEV (reference sequence). This CDR3 contains 15 residues. Trimming took off 5 bases at V and 3 bases at J, with 17 bases between the two ends. CDR3 in amino acids: CASSPGAGVLYEQYF. The CDR3 bases are TGTGCCAGCAGTCCGGGGGCAGGGGTTCTCTACGAGCAGTACTTC.

The rearrangement links TRBV7-9 to TRBJ1-2, with D unresolved. CDR3 length: 14 residues. V lost 5 bases and J lost 3, with 13 bases in between. Germline CDR1 and CDR2: SEHNR and FQNEAQ (reference sequence). The CDR3 is CASSGPNGDYGYTF. CDR3 coding DNA: TGTGCCAGCAGCGGGCCCAACGGCGACTATGGCTACACCTTC.

V and J are TRBV27 and TRBJ1-5, with 11 positions matching TRBD1. The CDR3 totals 14 residues. The V and J ends lost 6 bases and 6 bases, in that order; junction bases with no gene match: 4. Per germline, CDR1 MNHEY and CDR2 SMNVEV (reference sequence). CDR3 sequence reads: CASRRTGGFQPQHF. The CDR3 bases are TGTGCCAGCAGACGGACAGGGGGCTTTCAGCCCCAGCATTTT.

J is TRBJ2-3 and V is TRBV9, with 10 bases matching TRBD2. The germline CDR1 and CDR2 sequences are SGDLS and YYNGEE. This CDR3 is 15 amino acids long. V lost 1 base to trimming and J lost 3 bases; unmatched junction nucleotides: 2. The CDR3 DNA follows: TGTGCCAGCAGCGTACTAGCGGGGGAAACAGATACGCAGTATTTT. Residues: CASSVLAGETDTQYF.

V is TRBV27 and J is TRBJ1-4; perhaps TRBD1 as D (5 bases). V shed 2 bases and J shed 4 bases, with 11 bases lying between them. The length of the CDR3 is 15 residues. CDR1 is MNHEY, CDR2 SMNVEV, per germline (reference sequence). The DNA of the CDR3 is TGTGCCAGCAGTTTAGGAGGGGACCGTAATGAAAAACTGTTTTTT. It encodes CASSLGGDRNEKLFF.